Listed below are T cell receptor beta chains from one sample, sequenced in a study of OX40 agonist ivuxolimab in advanced cancers. TCRdb keeps only in-frame clones here, not all; method: immunoSEQ multiplex PCR. The repertoire consists of around 67,000 clones, with 80% occurring once and the leading ten covering approximately 1.2%. The sequences come from CD4+ or CD8+ T cells sorted from blood, collected in a trial of the OX40 agonist ivuxolimab. The receptors here all came from an adult with an advanced solid tumor such as melanoma, head and neck, liver or kidney cancer. Each CDR3 is given with its conserved first and last residue. D genes are given only for firm matches. Only some rows state a clone size, as once, few, many or a class for expanded clones.

CDR3nt: TGTGCCAGCAGCCTCATCCCCTTTGCGGGGGGAGGGCAAGAGACCCAGTACTTC
CDR3aa: CASSLIPFAGGGQETQYF
d_gene: TRBD2
j_gene: TRBJ2-5
v_gene: TRBV14
abundance: few

CDR3nt: TGTGCCAGCAGTAGCACTAAATATAAGAACACTGAAGCTTTCTTT
CDR3aa: CASSSTKYKNTEAFF
d_gene: .
j_gene: TRBJ1-1
v_gene: TRBV5-6
abundance: .

CDR3nt: TGTGCCAGCAGTTTCCTTGGACAGACGGCTAATTCACCCCTCCACTTT
CDR3aa: CASSFLGQTANSPLHF
d_gene: .
j_gene: TRBJ1-6
v_gene: TRBV6-6
abundance: few

CDR3nt: TGTGCCAGCTCACCACGCAGGGGTTATGAGCAGTTCTTC
CDR3aa: CASSPRRGYEQFF
d_gene: .
j_gene: TRBJ2-1
v_gene: TRBV18
abundance: .

CDR3nt: TGTGCCAGCAGTTACCGGGACAGGGGTGACTATGGCTACACCTTC
CDR3aa: CASSYRDRGDYGYTF
d_gene: TRBD1
j_gene: TRBJ1-2
v_gene: TRBV6-5
abundance: .

CDR3nt: TGTGCCAGCAGCGTAGATGGTAGCAATCAGCCCCAGCATTTT
CDR3aa: CASSVDGSNQPQHF
d_gene: .
j_gene: TRBJ1-5
v_gene: TRBV9
abundance: many

CDR3nt: TGCGCCAGCAGCTTAGGTTCGGATCAGCCCCAGCATTTT
CDR3aa: CASSLGSDQPQHF
d_gene: .
j_gene: TRBJ1-5
v_gene: TRBV5-1
abundance: .

CDR3nt: TGTGCCAGCAGCTTAGGCAGGGGAGAGACCCAGTACTTC
CDR3aa: CASSLGRGETQYF
d_gene: .
j_gene: TRBJ2-5
v_gene: TRBV7-9
abundance: .

CDR3nt: TGTGCCAGTAGGTCAGGAAGGGGGGACACCGGGGAGCTGTTTTTT
CDR3aa: CASRSGRGDTGELFF
d_gene: .
j_gene: TRBJ2-2
v_gene: TRBV19
abundance: .

CDR3nt: TGTGCCAGTCGACCGGGACAGGGACTTTCCTACGAGCAGTACTTC
CDR3aa: CASRPGQGLSYEQYF
d_gene: TRBD1
j_gene: TRBJ2-7
v_gene: TRBV19
abundance: .

CDR3nt: TGTGCCAGCATCCTGGTGAGATTGCACTATGGCTACACCTTC
CDR3aa: CASILVRLHYGYTF
d_gene: .
j_gene: TRBJ1-2
v_gene: TRBV5-6
abundance: .

CDR3nt: TGTGCCAGCAACCCAGGGGTTAATTCACCCCTCCACTTT
CDR3aa: CASNPGVNSPLHF
d_gene: .
j_gene: TRBJ1-6
v_gene: TRBV2
abundance: .

CDR3nt: TGTGCCAGCAGCTTGACAGACCTCCGGGAGACCCAGTACTTC
CDR3aa: CASSLTDLRETQYF
d_gene: .
j_gene: TRBJ2-5
v_gene: TRBV5-4
abundance: .

CDR3nt: TGTGCCAGCAGTTTCGGGGCGAACACCGGGGAGCTGTTTTTT
CDR3aa: CASSFGANTGELFF
d_gene: .
j_gene: TRBJ2-2
v_gene: TRBV27
abundance: .

CDR3nt: TGTGCCAGCAGCCGCCGCAGCGGGGGGACGGATACGCAGTATTTT
CDR3aa: CASSRRSGGTDTQYF
d_gene: TRBD2
j_gene: TRBJ2-3
v_gene: TRBV11-2
abundance: once

CDR3nt: TGTGCCAGCGGGACTTCCTACAATGAGCAGTTCTTC
CDR3aa: CASGTSYNEQFF
d_gene: .
j_gene: TRBJ2-1
v_gene: TRBV2
abundance: .

CDR3nt: TGTGCCAGCAGACCGACAGGGCTGCTCAATCAGCCCCAGCATTTT
CDR3aa: CASRPTGLLNQPQHF
d_gene: TRBD1
j_gene: TRBJ1-5
v_gene: TRBV2
abundance: .

CDR3nt: TGTGCTAGCAGCTTAGAATGGGGGGCATCCTACGAGCAGTACTTC
CDR3aa: CASSLEWGASYEQYF
d_gene: .
j_gene: TRBJ2-7
v_gene: TRBV7-2
abundance: .

CDR3nt: TGTGCCTGGAGTCTTGTCACCGGGGAGCTGTTTTTT
CDR3aa: CAWSLVTGELFF
d_gene: .
j_gene: TRBJ2-2
v_gene: TRBV30
abundance: .

CDR3nt: TGTGCCAGCCGCCCCGGAAGAGGGGACTCCACCGAAGCTTTCTTT
CDR3aa: CASRPGRGDSTEAFF
d_gene: .
j_gene: TRBJ1-1
v_gene: TRBV5-6
abundance: .

CDR3nt: TGTGCCAGCACCAAGGGACAGGGGGACTACGAGCAGTACTTC
CDR3aa: CASTKGQGDYEQYF
d_gene: TRBD1
j_gene: TRBJ2-7
v_gene: TRBV2
abundance: .

CDR3nt: TGTGCCACCACTAGGACATCTCTTCTGGACAATGAGCAGTTCTTC
CDR3aa: CATTRTSLLDNEQFF
d_gene: .
j_gene: TRBJ2-1
v_gene: TRBV6-1
abundance: .

CDR3nt: TGTGCCAGCAGCTACGGGGGGACGGGGTCCTACAATGAGCAGTTCTTC
CDR3aa: CASSYGGTGSYNEQFF
d_gene: TRBD2
j_gene: TRBJ2-1
v_gene: TRBV7-2
abundance: .

CDR3nt: TGTGCCAGCTCACCACTGGGGGTCTCCTACAATGAGCAGTTCTTC
CDR3aa: CASSPLGVSYNEQFF
d_gene: .
j_gene: TRBJ2-1
v_gene: TRBV18
abundance: .

CDR3nt: TGTGCCAGCAGCTTAGCGGTGACAGGGGGCTCGGAGACCCAGTACTTC
CDR3aa: CASSLAVTGGSETQYF
d_gene: TRBD1
j_gene: TRBJ2-5
v_gene: TRBV7-2
abundance: once

CDR3nt: TGTGCCAGCAGTCGACAAGAGACCCAGTACTTC
CDR3aa: CASSRQETQYF
d_gene: .
j_gene: TRBJ2-5
v_gene: TRBV6-6
abundance: .

CDR3nt: TGCGCCAGCAGCTTGGGAAGTATCAGCTCCTACAATGAGCAGTTCTTC
CDR3aa: CASSLGSISSYNEQFF
d_gene: .
j_gene: TRBJ2-1
v_gene: TRBV5-1
abundance: .

CDR3nt: TGTGCCGGCGACTTAGCGGGGGGCGGGGAGACCCAGTACTTC
CDR3aa: CAGDLAGGGETQYF
d_gene: TRBD2
j_gene: TRBJ2-5
v_gene: TRBV30
abundance: few

CDR3nt: TGTGCCAGTACCCGGAGGGGAGGACAGGGGGGCGAGCAGTACTTC
CDR3aa: CASTRRGGQGGEQYF
d_gene: TRBD1
j_gene: TRBJ2-7
v_gene: TRBV19
abundance: .

CDR3nt: TGTGCCACCAGCAGAGAGATATTCGGGGGGCTGTTTTTT
CDR3aa: CATSREIFGGLFF
d_gene: .
j_gene: TRBJ1-4
v_gene: TRBV15
abundance: .

CDR3nt: TGTGCCAGCAGCTTGTTCGGGTTAACCAATCAGCCCCAGCATTTT
CDR3aa: CASSLFGLTNQPQHF
d_gene: .
j_gene: TRBJ1-5
v_gene: TRBV5-6
abundance: .

CDR3nt: TGTGCCAGCAGTTCGGGGACAGGGGGCATAGGTGGCTACACCTTC
CDR3aa: CASSSGTGGIGGYTF
d_gene: TRBD1
j_gene: TRBJ1-2
v_gene: TRBV28
abundance: .

CDR3nt: TGCGCCAGCAGCCAAGATAATGATTCACCCCTCCACTTT
CDR3aa: CASSQDNDSPLHF
d_gene: .
j_gene: TRBJ1-6
v_gene: TRBV4-3
abundance: .

CDR3nt: TGTGCCAGTAGTACCATGGGACAGGGGCACGGCTACACCTTC
CDR3aa: CASSTMGQGHGYTF
d_gene: TRBD1
j_gene: TRBJ1-2
v_gene: TRBV19
abundance: .

CDR3nt: TGTGCCAGCAGCGGGCCGACAGTCACAGATACGCAGTATTTT
CDR3aa: CASSGPTVTDTQYF
d_gene: .
j_gene: TRBJ2-3
v_gene: TRBV5-6
abundance: .

CDR3nt: TGTGCCAGCAGGGACTCTGGAAACACCATATATTTT
CDR3aa: CASRDSGNTIYF
d_gene: .
j_gene: TRBJ1-3
v_gene: TRBV28
abundance: few

CDR3nt: TGTGCCAGCAGTAAAGCTAACTATGGCTACACCTTC
CDR3aa: CASSKANYGYTF
d_gene: .
j_gene: TRBJ1-2
v_gene: TRBV7-9
abundance: .

CDR3nt: TGTGCCAGCAGGCTGGCGGGGGTGAACACTGAAGCTTTCTTT
CDR3aa: CASRLAGVNTEAFF
d_gene: .
j_gene: TRBJ1-1
v_gene: TRBV27
abundance: .

CDR3nt: TGCGCCAGCAGCCAAGATCTTGGGCGGTCGGGCTACACCTTC
CDR3aa: CASSQDLGRSGYTF
d_gene: .
j_gene: TRBJ1-2
v_gene: TRBV4-1
abundance: .

CDR3nt: TGTGCTAGTGGTCTAATGGACAGGGCCAACACTGAAGCTTTCTTT
CDR3aa: CASGLMDRANTEAFF
d_gene: TRBD1
j_gene: TRBJ1-1
v_gene: TRBV12-5
abundance: few